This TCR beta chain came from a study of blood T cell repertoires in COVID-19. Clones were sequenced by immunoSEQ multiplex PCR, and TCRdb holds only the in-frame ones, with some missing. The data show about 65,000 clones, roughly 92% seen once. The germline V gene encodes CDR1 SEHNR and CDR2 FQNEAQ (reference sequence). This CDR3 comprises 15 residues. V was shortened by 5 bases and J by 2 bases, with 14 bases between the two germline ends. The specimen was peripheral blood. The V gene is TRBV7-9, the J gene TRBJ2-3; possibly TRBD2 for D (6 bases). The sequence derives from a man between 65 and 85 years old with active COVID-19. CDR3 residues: CASSQGDSFTDTQYF. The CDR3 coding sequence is TGTGCCAGCAGCCAAGGGGACTCTTTCACAGATACGCAGTATTTT. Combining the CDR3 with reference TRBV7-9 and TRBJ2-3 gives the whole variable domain DTGVSQNPRHKITKRGQNVTFRCDPISEHNRLYWYRQTLGQGPEFLTYFQNEAQLEKSRLLSDRFSAERPKGSFSTLEIQRTEQGDSAMYLCASSQGDSFTDTQYFGPGTRLTVL.